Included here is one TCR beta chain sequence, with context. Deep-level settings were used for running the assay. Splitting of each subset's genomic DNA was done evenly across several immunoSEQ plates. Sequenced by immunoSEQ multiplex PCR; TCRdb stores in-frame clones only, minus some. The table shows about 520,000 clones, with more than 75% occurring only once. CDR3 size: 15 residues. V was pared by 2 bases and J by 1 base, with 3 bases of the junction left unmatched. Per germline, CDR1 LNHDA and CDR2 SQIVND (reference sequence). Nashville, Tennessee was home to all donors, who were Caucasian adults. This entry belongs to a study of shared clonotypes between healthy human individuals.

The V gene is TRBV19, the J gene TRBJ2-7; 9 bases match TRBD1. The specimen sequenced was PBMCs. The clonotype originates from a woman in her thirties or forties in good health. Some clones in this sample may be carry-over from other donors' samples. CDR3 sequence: CASSIRDRASYEQYF. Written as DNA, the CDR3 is TGTGCCAGTAGTATAAGGGACAGGGCTTCCTACGAGCAGTACTTC.